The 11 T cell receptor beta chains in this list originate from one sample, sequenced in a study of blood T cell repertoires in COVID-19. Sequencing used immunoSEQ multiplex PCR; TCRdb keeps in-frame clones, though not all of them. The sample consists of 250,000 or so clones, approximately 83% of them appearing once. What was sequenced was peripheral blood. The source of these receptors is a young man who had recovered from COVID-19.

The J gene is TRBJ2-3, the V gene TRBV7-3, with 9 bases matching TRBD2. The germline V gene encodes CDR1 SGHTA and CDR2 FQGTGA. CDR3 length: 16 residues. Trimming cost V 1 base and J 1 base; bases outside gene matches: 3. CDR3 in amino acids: CASSLRPSGGTDTQYF. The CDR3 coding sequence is TGTGCCAGCAGCTTAAGGCCTAGCGGGGGCACAGATACGCAGTATTTT. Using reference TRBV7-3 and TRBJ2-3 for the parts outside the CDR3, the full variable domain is GAGVSQTPSNKVTEKGKYVELRCDPISGHTALYWYRQSLGQGPEFLIYFQGTGAADDSGLPNDRFFAVRPEGSVSTLKIQRTERGDSAVYLCASSLRPSGGTDTQYFGPGTRLTVL.

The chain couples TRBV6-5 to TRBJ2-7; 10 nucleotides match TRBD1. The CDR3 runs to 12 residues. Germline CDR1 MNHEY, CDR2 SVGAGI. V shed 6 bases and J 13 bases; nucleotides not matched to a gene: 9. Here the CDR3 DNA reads TGTGCCAGCAGGACCGGGACAGGGGACTTTTACGTC. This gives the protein CASRTGTGDFYV.

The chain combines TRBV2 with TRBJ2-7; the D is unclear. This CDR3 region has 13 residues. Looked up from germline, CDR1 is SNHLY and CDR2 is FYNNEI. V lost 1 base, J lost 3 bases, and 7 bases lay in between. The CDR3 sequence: CASSEGPSYEQYV. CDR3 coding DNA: TGTGCCAGCAGTGAAGGGCCCAGCTACGAGCAGTACGTC.

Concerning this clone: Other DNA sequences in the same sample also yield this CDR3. In DNA, the CDR3 is TGTGCCAGCAGTTACTCCGGACAGTATGGCTACACCTTC. Protein product: CASSYSGQYGYTF. The chain uses TRBV6-5 and TRBJ1-2; tentative D call: TRBD1 (6 bases). V lost 0 bases and J lost 5, with 7 bases in between. Germline V gene sequence: CDR1 MNHEY, CDR2 SVGAGI. The CDR3 is 13 residues long.

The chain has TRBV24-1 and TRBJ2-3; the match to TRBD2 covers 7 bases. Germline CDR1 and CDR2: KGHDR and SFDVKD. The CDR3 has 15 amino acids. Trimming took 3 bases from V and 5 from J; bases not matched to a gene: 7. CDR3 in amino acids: CATSDGGLGQDTQYF. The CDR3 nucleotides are TGTGCCACCAGTGATGGCGGACTAGGTCAAGATACGCAGTATTTT.

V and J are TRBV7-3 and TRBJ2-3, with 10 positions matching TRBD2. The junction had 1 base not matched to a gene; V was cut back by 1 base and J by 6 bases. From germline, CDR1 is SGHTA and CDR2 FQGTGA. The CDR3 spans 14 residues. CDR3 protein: CASSLIAGGDTQYF. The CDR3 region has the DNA TGTGCCAGCAGCTTAATAGCGGGGGGTGATACGCAGTATTTT.

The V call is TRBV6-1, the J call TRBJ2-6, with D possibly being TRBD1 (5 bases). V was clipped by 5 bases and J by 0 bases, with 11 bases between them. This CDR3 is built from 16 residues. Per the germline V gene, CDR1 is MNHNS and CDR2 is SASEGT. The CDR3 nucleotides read TGTGCCAGCAGTCAAGGACATAGCTCTGGGGCCAACGTCCTGACTTTC. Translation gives CASSQGHSSGANVLTF.

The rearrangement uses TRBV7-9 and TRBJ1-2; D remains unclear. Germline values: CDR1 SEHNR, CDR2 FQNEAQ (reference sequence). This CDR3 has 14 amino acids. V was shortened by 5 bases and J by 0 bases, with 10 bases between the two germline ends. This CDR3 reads CASSERSANYGYTF. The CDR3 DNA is TGTGCCAGCAGCGAGAGGTCCGCTAACTATGGCTACACCTTC.

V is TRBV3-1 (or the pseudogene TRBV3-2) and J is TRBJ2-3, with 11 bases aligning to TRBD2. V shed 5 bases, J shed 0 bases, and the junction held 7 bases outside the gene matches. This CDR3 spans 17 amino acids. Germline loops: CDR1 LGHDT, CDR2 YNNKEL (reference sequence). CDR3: CASSDTGTSGSTDTQYF. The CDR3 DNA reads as TGTGCCAGCAGCGATACCGGGACTAGCGGTAGCACAGATACGCAGTATTTT.

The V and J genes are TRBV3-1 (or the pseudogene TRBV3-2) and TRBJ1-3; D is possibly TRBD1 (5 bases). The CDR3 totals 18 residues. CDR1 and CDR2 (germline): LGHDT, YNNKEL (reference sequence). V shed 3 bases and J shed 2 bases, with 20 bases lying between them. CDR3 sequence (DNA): TGTGCCAGCAGCCATTCGTCCCGGCGCAGGGCCGCTGGAAACACCATATATTTT. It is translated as CASSHSSRRRAAGNTIYF.

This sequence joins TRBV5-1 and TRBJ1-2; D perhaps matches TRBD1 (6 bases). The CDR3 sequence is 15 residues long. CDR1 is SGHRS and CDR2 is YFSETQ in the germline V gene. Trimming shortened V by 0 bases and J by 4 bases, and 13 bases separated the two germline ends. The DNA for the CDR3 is TGCGCCAGCAGCTTGGCCCCGACAGGCTTCTATGGCTACACCTTC. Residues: CASSLAPTGFYGYTF.